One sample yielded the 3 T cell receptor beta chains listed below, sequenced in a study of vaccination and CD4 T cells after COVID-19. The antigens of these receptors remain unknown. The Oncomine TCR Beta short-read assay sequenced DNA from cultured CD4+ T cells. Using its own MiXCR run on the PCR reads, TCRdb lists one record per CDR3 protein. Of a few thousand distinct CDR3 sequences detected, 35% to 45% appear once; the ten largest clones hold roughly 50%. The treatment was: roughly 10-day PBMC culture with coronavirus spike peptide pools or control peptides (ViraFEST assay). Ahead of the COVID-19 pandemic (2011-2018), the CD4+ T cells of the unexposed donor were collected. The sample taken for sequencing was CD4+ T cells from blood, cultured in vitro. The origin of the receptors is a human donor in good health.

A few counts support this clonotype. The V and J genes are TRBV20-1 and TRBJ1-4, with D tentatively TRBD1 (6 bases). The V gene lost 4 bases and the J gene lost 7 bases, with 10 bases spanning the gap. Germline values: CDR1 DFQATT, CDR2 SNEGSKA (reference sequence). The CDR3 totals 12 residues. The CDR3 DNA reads TGCAGTGCTATGCAGGGGCGTGAAAAACTGTTTTTT. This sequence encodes CSAMQGREKLFF.

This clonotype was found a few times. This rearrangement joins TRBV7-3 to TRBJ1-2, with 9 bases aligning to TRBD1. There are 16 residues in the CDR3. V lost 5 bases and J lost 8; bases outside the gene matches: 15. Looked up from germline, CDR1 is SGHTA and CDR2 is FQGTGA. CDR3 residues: CASSPTPGRDREGYTF. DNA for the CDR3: TGTGCCAGCAGCCCCACACCCGGCCGGGACAGGGAGGGCTACACCTTC.

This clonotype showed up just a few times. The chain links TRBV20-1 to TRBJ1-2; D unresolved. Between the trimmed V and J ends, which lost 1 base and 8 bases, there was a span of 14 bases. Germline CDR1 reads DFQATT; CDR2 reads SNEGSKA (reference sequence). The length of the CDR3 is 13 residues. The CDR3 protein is CSARVQPERGYTF. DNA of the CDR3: TGCAGTGCTAGAGTACAGCCCGAACGGGGCTACACCTTC.